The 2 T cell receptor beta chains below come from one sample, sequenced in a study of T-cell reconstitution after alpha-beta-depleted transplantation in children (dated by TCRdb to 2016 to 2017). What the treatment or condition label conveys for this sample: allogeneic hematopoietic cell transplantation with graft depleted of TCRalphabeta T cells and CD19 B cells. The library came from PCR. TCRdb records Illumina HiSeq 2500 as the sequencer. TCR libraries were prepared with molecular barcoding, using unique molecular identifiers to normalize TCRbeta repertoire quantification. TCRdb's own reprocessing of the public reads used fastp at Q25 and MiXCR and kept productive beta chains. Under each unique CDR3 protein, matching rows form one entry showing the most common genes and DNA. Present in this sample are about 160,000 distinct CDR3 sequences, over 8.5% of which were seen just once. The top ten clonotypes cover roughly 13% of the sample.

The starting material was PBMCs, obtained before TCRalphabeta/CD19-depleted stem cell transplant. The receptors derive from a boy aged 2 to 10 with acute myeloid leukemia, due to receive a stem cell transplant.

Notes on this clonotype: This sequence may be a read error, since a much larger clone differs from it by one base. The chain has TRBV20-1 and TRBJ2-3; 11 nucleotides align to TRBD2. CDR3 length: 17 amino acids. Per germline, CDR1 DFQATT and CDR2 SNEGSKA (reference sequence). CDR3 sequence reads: CSASRLAGGPNTNTQYF. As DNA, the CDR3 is TGCAGTGCTAGTAGGCTAGCGGGGGGCCCTAACACAAATACGCAGTATTTT.

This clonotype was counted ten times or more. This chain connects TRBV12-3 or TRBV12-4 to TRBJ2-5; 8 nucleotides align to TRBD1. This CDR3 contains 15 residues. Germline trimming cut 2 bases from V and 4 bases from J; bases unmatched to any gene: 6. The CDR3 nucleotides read TGTGCCAGCAGTTTATATCAACAGGGGGGAGAGACCCAGTACTTC. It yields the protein CASSLYQQGGETQYF.